This entry concerns a single TCR beta chain. The data were obtained in a study of blood T cell repertoires in COVID-19. Study at large: Material from acute and convalescent COVID-19 was sourced from the United States, Italy and Spain. T cells, B-cell-depleted T cells, or PBMCs supplied cDNA or gDNA.

The CDR3 runs to 12 residues. Germline values: CDR1 MNHEY, CDR2 SVGEGT. V dropped 6 bases and J dropped 6 bases, with 9 bases sitting between them. Authors' processing steps: The authors estimated nucleated cell counts from reference gene primer amplification. Profiled with immunoSEQ multiplex PCR; TCRdb holds only in-frame clones, not every one. The D gene and trimming were derived from the DNA, and the V and J assignments and clone size from that table. The table records about 100,000 clones, about 85% of them present only once. V and J are TRBV6-2 or TRBV6-3 and TRBJ1-5; D is unresolved. This sequence originates from a human donor in a cohort sampled during active COVID-19. The sample taken for sequencing was peripheral blood. The CDR3 bases are TGTGCCAGCAGCTCTCGAGGTCAGCCCCAGCATTTT. Translating it yields CASSSRGQPQHF.